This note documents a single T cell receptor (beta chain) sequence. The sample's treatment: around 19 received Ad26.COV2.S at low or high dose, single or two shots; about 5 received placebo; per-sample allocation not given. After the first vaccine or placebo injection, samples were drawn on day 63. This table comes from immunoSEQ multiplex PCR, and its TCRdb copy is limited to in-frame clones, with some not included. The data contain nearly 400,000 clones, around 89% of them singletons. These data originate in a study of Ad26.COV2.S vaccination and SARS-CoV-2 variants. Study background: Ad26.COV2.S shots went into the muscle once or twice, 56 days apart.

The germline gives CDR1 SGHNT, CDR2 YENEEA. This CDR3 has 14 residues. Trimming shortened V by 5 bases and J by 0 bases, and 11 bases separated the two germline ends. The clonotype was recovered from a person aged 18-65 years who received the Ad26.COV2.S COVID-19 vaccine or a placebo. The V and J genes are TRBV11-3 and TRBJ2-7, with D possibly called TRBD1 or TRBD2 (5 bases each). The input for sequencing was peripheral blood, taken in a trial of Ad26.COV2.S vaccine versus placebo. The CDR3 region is CASSSRDDSYEQYF. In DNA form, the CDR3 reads TGTGCCAGCAGCAGCAGGGACGACTCCTACGAGCAGTACTTC.